Described below is a single TCR beta chain sequence and its context. Its target antigen remains unknown. Per-base qualities were not stored, and no clone one base away is much larger. The data were obtained in a study of PD-L1 blockade in urothelial cancer (dated by TCRdb to the late 2010s). About the study as a whole: Therapy was started at some point between 2013 and 2015 for all patients, and atezolizumab 1,200 mg was administered intravenously every 3 weeks. In the same patients who had TCR sequencing, pretreatment tumors also underwent whole exome sequencing and RNA sequencing. Blood samples were analyzed at 3 weeks after treatment start (second dose) and at 6 weeks after treatment start. Pretreatment blood TCR-seq was available for 30 or so patients, at least one posttreatment blood collection was obtained for some 24 patients, and tumor TCR-seq was available for some 24 patients. The study, an exploratory multi-omic analysis, examined somatic, immune and clinical correlates of response to PD-L1 blockade with atezolizumab in urothelial cancer. Durable clinical benefit was achieved by nine patients and was not achieved by 20 patients. Twenty-five of 29 patients were males with bladder-origin urothelial cancer, and about two thirds of the roughly 30 reported a prior smoking history. Blood samples gave median yields of around 150,000 T cells and more than 80,000 unique TCRs, along with a median clonality of about 0.084. Durable clinical benefit was defined as progression-free survival longer than 6 months, and TCR features were also tested against progression-free and overall survival. Patients had an ECOG performance status of 0 or 1 and had received between 0 and 3 prior chemotherapy regimens. Pretreatment tumor samples and matched peripheral blood, collected serially before and after atezolizumab treatment, underwent TCR sequencing.

What the authors observed across the whole study: A pretreatment peripheral blood TCR clonality below the median was linked to improved progression-free and overall survival. At 3 weeks after the start of treatment, tumor-associated TCR clones in peripheral blood had expanded more in patients with durable benefit (n of about 22, p = 0.022). Small sample size (n ≈ 29) and many exploratory analyses mean the results are intended to be hypothesis-generating.

Each PCR received spiked-in synthetic TCR analog templates so that absolute template abundance could be estimated from read counts. TCRbeta CDR3 regions were amplified from genomic DNA with bias-controlled V and J gene primers using the immunoSEQ assay. Sequencing of rearranged TCRbeta segments was performed at approximately 20X coverage. The authors' analysis ran thus. Clustering was used to correct sequencing errors, and CDR3s were annotated against IMGT to assign V, D and J genes. Only productive TCRbeta rearrangements were used in downstream analyses, excluding out-of-frame or stop-codon sequences. Clonality was calculated as one minus the Shannon entropy normalized by the log of the number of unique productive sequences. Clones differing between time points or between blood and tumor were identified using Fisher's exact test with Benjamini-Hochberg correction, with an adjusted p below 0.01 applied as the threshold. TCRdb mirrors the immuneACCESS table, restricted to in-frame sequences. Some clones are absent from its copies; in checked studies, under half trace to an unresolved V gene, and the reason for the others is unknown. The V and J calls and the clone size are those of that table, but D and trimming were determined from the DNA. A total of 70,000 or so clones appear in this sample, around 80% of them only once. The leading ten clones occupy about 4.7% of the sample.

A cohort of approximately 31 patients with locally advanced or metastatic urothelial carcinoma, treated at Memorial Sloan Kettering on a trial protocol, was included. Peripheral blood mononuclear cells were collected pretreatment and during treatment, with between 1 and 8 total time points obtained per patient. The Qiagen DNeasy Blood extraction kit was used to purify genomic DNA from total PBMCs and from tumor samples. PBMCs were collected pretreatment and during treatment and were isolated and stored as previously described. Sequences were derived from PBMCs, sampled around atezolizumab (anti-PD-L1) treatment. This TCR came from a man between 65 and 85 years old with urothelial cancer.

The DNA is as follows: TGTGCCAGCAGTTTATTCGGCCTAGCGGGAGGGGTCGGTGAGGCCCAGTACTTC. It encodes CASSLFGLAGGVGEAQYF. The chain is assembled from TRBV28 and TRBJ2-5; a stretch of 12 junction bases matches TRBD2. CDR1 and CDR2, looked up from the germline V gene, are MDHEN and SYDVKM. The CDR3 spans 18 residues, from the cysteine through the phenylalanine. Only the CDR3 DNA stays, 54 bases, in frame from base 1. Here V drops 1 base and J drops 9 bases, and the junction holds 15 bases not matched to any gene.